Here is one TCR beta chain with its context. The memory fraction was CD4+CD45RO+CD25- cells. Trimming left V 5 bases short and J 1 base short, with 2 bases between. CDR1 is MNHEY and CDR2 is SVGAGI in the germline V gene. The CDR3 length is 11 residues. TCRdb analysed the 5' RACE reads with MiXCR anew, one entry per CDR3 protein. The sample includes approximately 42,000 distinct CDR3 sequences, less than 35% of them seen just once. Sequenced input: memory CD4+ T cells sorted from a lymph node. This sample's subset: memory CD4+ T cells, CD4+CD45RO+CD25-. This TCR derives from a female donor with breast cancer. The V call is TRBV6-5, the J call TRBJ1-1; D is uncertain. CDR3 DNA: TGTGCCAGCAGTAAGAACACTGAAGCTTTCTTT. It yields the protein CASSKNTEAFF.